There are a few counts of the clone carrying this TCR beta chain. The source of the sample is a study of cytomegalovirus exposure and HLA in healthy donors. The PCR used 60 Vbeta and 13 Jbeta primers. Clones were sequenced by immunoSEQ multiplex PCR, and TCRdb holds only the in-frame ones, with some missing. The sample has 170,000 or so clones, roughly three quarters seen once. CDR3 length: 12 amino acids. Germline V gene lookup returns CDR1 SEHNR and CDR2 FQNEAQ (reference sequence). V was trimmed by 5 bases and J by 7 bases, leaving 12 bases between them. This TCR derives from a male donor in good health and CMV-seronegative. The chain links TRBV7-9 to TRBJ2-7; possible D gene TRBD1, 6 bases. Source material: PBMCs. This CDR3 reads CASSATGLEQYF. DNA for the CDR3: TGTGCCAGCAGCGCTACAGGGTTGGAGCAGTACTTC.